What follows is one T cell receptor beta chain and its context. The antigen is not known. Time point of the sample: newly diagnosed GD, antithyroid drugs for less than 3 months. From RNA extracted from PBMCs, the TCR library was made. These data come from a study of regulatory T cells in long-lasting Graves disease. Study-wide context: Newly diagnosed Graves' patients had under 3 months of antithyroid drugs.

The CDR3 length is 16 residues. Per germline, CDR1 MDHEN and CDR2 SYDVKM. V was shortened by 1 base and J by 6 bases, with 15 bases between the two germline ends. Findings and limits, study-wide: Favoring TRBV28, TRBJ1-2 and TRBJ2-5 was a feature seen in persistent disease.

Library construction for TCR beta used iRepertoire HTBI primers and Arm-PCR of CDR3 regions. TCRdb processed the multiplex PCR reads anew with MiXCR; each CDR3 protein has one entry. The sample holds approximately 470,000 distinct CDR3 sequences, under 20% seen once. These records were also assigned to another study, of T cells in Graves' hyperthyroidism and ophthalmopathy.

This clonotype was sampled from a middle-aged man with Graves disease. The chain couples TRBV28 to TRBJ1-4; D might be TRBD1 (5 bases). The sample consisted of peripheral blood mononuclear cells (PBMCs), taken at new diagnosis, from a patient treated with antithyroid drugs. CDR3 loop: CASSLLTEGPDEKLFF. For the CDR3, the DNA is TGTGCCAGCAGTTTATTGACAGAGGGTCCGGATGAAAAACTGTTTTTT.